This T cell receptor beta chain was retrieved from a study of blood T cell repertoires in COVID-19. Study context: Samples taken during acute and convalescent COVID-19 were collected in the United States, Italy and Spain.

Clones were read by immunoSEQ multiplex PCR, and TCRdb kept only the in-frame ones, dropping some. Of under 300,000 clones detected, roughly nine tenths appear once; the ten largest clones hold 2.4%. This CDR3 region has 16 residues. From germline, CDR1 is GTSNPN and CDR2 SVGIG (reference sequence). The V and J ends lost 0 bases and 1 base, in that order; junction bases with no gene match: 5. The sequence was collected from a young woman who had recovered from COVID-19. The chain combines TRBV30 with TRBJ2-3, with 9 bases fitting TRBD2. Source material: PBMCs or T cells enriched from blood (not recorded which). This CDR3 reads CAWSVPLAGGTDTQYF. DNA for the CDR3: TGTGCCTGGAGTGTCCCATTAGCGGGGGGCACAGATACGCAGTATTTT.